Below are 29 T cell receptor beta chains sequenced from a single sample in a study of shared clonotypes between healthy human individuals. Naive-designated CD8 cells lacked CD45RO, were positively enriched for CCR7, and omitted terminally differentiated effector memory CD45RA+ cells. Using immunoSEQ multiplex PCR, the repertoire was profiled, and TCRdb retains in-frame clones only, with some absent. Of 2 million or so clones listed, 85% to 95% are singletons. The sequenced sample was naive CD8+ T cells sorted from blood. These TCRs come from a man aged 18 to 30 in good health.

Of note for this clone: The same CDR3 also results from other DNA sequences found in this sample. The gene calls are TRBV7-6 and TRBJ2-7; TRBD2 matches at 8 bases. The CDR3 is 15 amino acids. CDR1 and CDR2 from the germline V gene are SGHVS and FNYEAQ. With 1 base clipped from V and 4 bases from J, the junction kept 6 bases outside the gene matches. The CDR3 DNA sequence: TGTGCCAGCAGCTTAGAGGCTAGCGGGTCATACGAGCAGTACTTC. The encoded protein is CASSLEASGSYEQYF. The full variable domain, rest sourced from reference TRBV7-6 and TRBJ2-7, is GAGVSQSPRYKVTKRGQDVALRCDPISGHVSLYWYRQALGQGPEFLTYFNYEAQQDKSGLPNDRFSAERPEGSISTLTIQRTEQRDSAMYRCASSLEASGSYEQYFGPGTRLTVT.

The chain links TRBV28 to TRBJ2-2; D is undetermined. The V and J ends lost 5 bases and 0 bases respectively, with 16 bases between them. CDR3 length: 17 amino acids. CDR1 MDHEN and CDR2 SYDVKM come from the germline V gene. CDR3 DNA: TGTGCCAGCAGTCTGGTACGAGAGCATGCGAACACCGGGGAGCTGTTTTTT. This codes for CASSLVREHANTGELFF.

The CDR3 DNA is TGTGCCAGCAGCGGCGGCTCTACCCTCGAGACCCAGTACTTC. Translation: CASSGGSTLETQYF. This chain links TRBV9 with TRBJ2-5; D is unresolved. This CDR3 has 14 amino acids. V lost 3 bases and J 5 bases, leaving 14 bases between the germline ends. Per germline, CDR1 SGDLS and CDR2 YYNGEE.

V and J are TRBV7-9 and TRBJ2-7; D may correspond to TRBD1 or TRBD2 (6 bases each). This CDR3 is built from 15 residues. With 5 bases removed from V and 5 bases from J, the gap between germline ends came to 19 bases. The germline V gene has CDR1 SEHNR and CDR2 FQNEAQ (reference sequence). The CDR3 bases are TGTGCCAGCAGCCCCATGGGGGGCCAAAGTGACGAGCAGTACTTC. This sequence encodes CASSPMGGQSDEQYF. Full variable domain (rest looked up from reference TRBV7-9 and TRBJ2-7): DTGVSQNPRHKITKRGQNVTFRCDPISEHNRLYWYRQTLGQGPEFLTYFQNEAQLEKSRLLSDRFSAERPKGSFSTLEIQRTEQGDSAMYLCASSPMGGQSDEQYFGPGTRLTVT.

V usage is TRBV6-6 and J usage is TRBJ2-7, with 7 bases fitting TRBD2. The germline V gene encodes CDR1 MNHNY and CDR2 SVGAGI (reference sequence). Losses at the gene ends were 6 bases for V and 3 bases for J; bases not matched to a gene: 11. The CDR3 is made up of 15 amino acids. DNA of the CDR3: TGTGCCAGCAGCCCCTACCGGGACTACCTCTACGAGCAGTACTTC. Its protein product is CASSPYRDYLYEQYF.

The chain joins TRBV4-3 to TRBJ2-5; D is unclear. Trimming stripped 0 bases from V and 1 base from J, with 9 bases between. There are 15 residues in the CDR3. CDR1 is LGHNA and CDR2 is YSLEER in the germline V gene. The CDR3 reads CASSQDLTLQETQYF. DNA for the CDR3: TGCGCCAGCAGCCAAGATCTGACTCTCCAAGAGACCCAGTACTTC.

This sequence joins TRBV27 and TRBJ1-5; D is unclear. Trimming left V 3 bases short and J 6 bases short, with 12 bases between. The germline gives CDR1 MNHEY, CDR2 SMNVEV (reference sequence). The CDR3 is 14 amino acids. CDR3 amino acids: CASSLRGRFQPQHF. In nucleotides, the CDR3 is TGTGCCAGCAGTTTGCGCGGGCGGTTTCAGCCCCAGCATTTT.

This clone was seen only once. This rearrangement joins TRBV5-1 to TRBJ2-7; TRBD2 is a possible D gene (7 bases). CDR1 is SGHRS, CDR2 YFSETQ, per germline. The CDR3 loop spans 10 amino acids. Trimming pared 4 bases from V and 11 bases from J, leaving 10 bases between. This CDR3 is CASSGRDKYF. CDR3 bases: TGCGCCAGCAGCGGGAGGGACAAGTACTTC.

This rearrangement joins TRBV14 to TRBJ1-2, with no clear D. V lost 1 base and J lost 6, with 9 bases in between. Germline-derived CDR1 and CDR2 are SGHDN and FVKESK. This CDR3 has 13 amino acids. The CDR3, as DNA: TGTGCCAGCAGCCAAGCGTCTAGGGATGGCTACACCTTC. Translation: CASSQASRDGYTF. Variable domain in full (rest from reference TRBV14 and TRBJ1-2): EAGVTQFPSHSVIEKGQTVTLRCDPISGHDNLYWYRRVMGKEIKFLLHFVKESKQDESGMPNNRFLAERTGGTYSTLKVQPAELEDSGVYFCASSQASRDGYTFGSGTRLTVV.

CDR3: CASSQDVTGSSYNSPLHF. CDR3 nucleotides: TGTGCCAGCAGCCAAGACGTCACGGGGAGCTCCTATAATTCACCCCTCCACTTT. The genes are TRBV14 and TRBJ1-6; D gene uncertain. The CDR3 totals 18 residues. V was trimmed by 0 bases and J by 0 bases, leaving 12 bases between them. The germline V gene encodes CDR1 SGHDN and CDR2 FVKESK.

This clone was seen a few times. The same CDR3 is also encoded by other DNA sequences in this sample. The V and J genes are TRBV4-1 and TRBJ2-7; D is possibly TRBD2 (6 bases). Germline CDR1 is MGHRA and CDR2 is YSYEKL. The ends were cut back, 0 bases at V and 3 bases at J, with 6 bases in the middle. This CDR3 is built from 13 residues. The CDR3 reads CASSQEGGYEQYF. CDR3 sequence (DNA): TGCGCCAGCAGCCAAGAGGGGGGCTACGAGCAGTACTTC.

The gene calls are TRBV14 and TRBJ2-1; TRBD1 might be the D (6 bases). CDR1 and CDR2 (germline): SGHDN, FVKESK. V shed 8 bases and J shed 9 bases, with 17 bases lying between them. The CDR3 runs 13 residues. CDR3 loop: CASRGGRNIEQFF. The CDR3 DNA is TGTGCCAGCCGAGGGGGAAGGAACATTGAGCAGTTCTTC.

The V gene is TRBV13, the J gene TRBJ2-2, with 15 bases fitting TRBD2. Germline-derived CDR1 and CDR2 are PRHDT and FYEKMQ (reference sequence). J lost 3 bases, V lost 4 bases, and 3 bases had no gene match. The CDR3 loop spans 17 amino acids. CDR3 in amino acids: CASSSWTSGRDTGELFF. The CDR3 DNA reads as TGTGCCAGCAGCTCGTGGACTAGCGGGAGGGACACCGGGGAGCTGTTTTTT.

The chain joins TRBV4-1 to TRBJ2-7; the D gene is possibly TRBD2 (5 bases). The length of the CDR3 is 13 residues. The germline gives CDR1 MGHRA, CDR2 YSYEKL. Deletions cut 2 bases from V and 7 bases from J, with 12 bases between. CDR3 protein: CASSQKTDWEQYF. CDR3 sequence (DNA): TGCGCCAGCAGCCAAAAAACGGACTGGGAGCAGTACTTC.

The V call is TRBV21-1, the J call TRBJ1-3. TRBV21-1 is listed as a pseudogene. The CDR3 length is 15 residues. The CDR3 reads CASSNRGAHGNTIYF. Written as DNA, the CDR3 is TGTGCCAGCAGCAATCGGGGGGCGCACGGAAACACCATATATTTT.

The rearrangement uses TRBV10-3 and TRBJ1-5; D call uncertain. The germline V and J ends were trimmed by 8 bases and 6 bases, with 8 bases remaining between them. The CDR3 is 11 residues long. CDR1 is ENHRY and CDR2 is SYGVKD in the germline V gene. The CDR3: CAIGEIQPQHF. In DNA, the CDR3 is TGTGCCATCGGGGAGATTCAGCCCCAGCATTTT.

J is TRBJ2-7 and V is TRBV27; D unclear. V was clipped by 9 bases and J by 1 base, with 13 bases between them. Germline CDR1 reads MNHEY; CDR2 reads SMNVEV (reference sequence). The CDR3 runs to 13 residues. The CDR3, as DNA: TGTGCCAGAAGAGGATCCCTTTCCTACGAGCAGTACTTC. Its protein is CARRGSLSYEQYF.

The chain employs TRBV28 and TRBJ2-3; TRBD2 matches at 8 bases. Germline V gene lookup returns CDR1 MDHEN and CDR2 SYDVKM. Unmatched junction bases numbered 15, after V lost 5 bases and J lost 2 bases. The CDR3 runs 18 residues. The CDR3 region is CASSPVLSSGDHTDTQYF. CDR3 nucleotide sequence: TGTGCCAGCAGTCCCGTTTTGAGTAGCGGGGACCACACAGATACGCAGTATTTT. The variable domain in full, completed from reference TRBV28 and TRBJ2-3, reads DVKVTQSSRYLVKRTGEKVFLECVQDMDHENMFWYRQDPGLGLRLIYFSYDVKMKEKGDIPEGYSVSREKKERFSLILESASTNQTSMYLCASSPVLSSGDHTDTQYFGPGTRLTVL.

The chain carries TRBV19 and TRBJ2-4, with D unresolved. V lost 4 bases to trimming and J lost 1 base, with 14 bases between them. The CDR3 length is 16 residues. Per the germline V gene, CDR1 is LNHDA and CDR2 is SQIVND (reference sequence). CDR3 sequence: CASSTDPLGAKNIQYF. The CDR3 coding sequence is TGTGCCAGTAGTACGGACCCCCTGGGGGCCAAAAACATTCAGTACTTC.

A word on this clone: The same CDR3 can be traced to other DNA sequences in this sample. The chain has TRBV15 and TRBJ1-2; the D is unclear. This CDR3 comprises 13 residues. Germline V gene sequence: CDR1 LNHNV, CDR2 YYDKDF (reference sequence). Trimming cost V 0 bases and J 5 bases, with 7 bases left between them. CDR3 residues: CATSRDEGYGYTF. DNA for the CDR3: TGTGCCACCAGCAGAGATGAGGGATATGGCTACACCTTC.

The chain couples TRBV13 to TRBJ2-5, with a tentative D call TRBD2 (6 bases). In germline, CDR1 is PRHDT, CDR2 FYEKMQ (reference sequence). The CDR3 runs 14 residues. The V and J ends lost 4 bases and 7 bases respectively, with 16 bases between them. The CDR3 DNA follows: TGTGCCAGCAGCTGGGGCCGCAGCGGGTGGACCCAGTACTTC. Protein product: CASSWGRSGWTQYF.

This chain links TRBV4-1 with TRBJ2-1, with TRBD2 identical over 7 bases. CDR1 is MGHRA, CDR2 YSYEKL, per germline. The V gene end was trimmed by 5 bases and the J gene end by 5 bases; junction bases not matched to a gene: 9. The CDR3 is made up of 15 amino acids. This CDR3 reads CASSYDSGGDNEQFF. The CDR3 bases are TGCGCCAGCAGCTATGATTCGGGGGGTGACAATGAGCAGTTCTTC.

As regards this clone: Germline is not matched at one junction end, which may reflect a read error. This chain joins TRBV30 and TRBJ1-2; D remains ambiguous. Germline V CDR1 and CDR2: GTSNPN, SVGIG (reference sequence). CDR3 length equals 10 residues. The DNA for the CDR3 is TGTGCCTGGAGCGACTACGGCTACACCTTC. Encoded protein: CAWSDYGYTF.

V is TRBV27 and J is TRBJ2-3, with 7 bases aligning to TRBD1. In germline, CDR1 is MNHEY, CDR2 SMNVEV (reference sequence). Germline trimming cut 7 bases from V and 2 bases from J; bases unmatched to any gene: 9. The CDR3 covers 15 residues. In nucleotides, the CDR3 is TGTGCCAGCACCGAAACAGGGGACGACACAGATACGCAGTATTTT. Amino acid sequence: CASTETGDDTDTQYF.

This chain connects TRBV11-2 to TRBJ1-6; TRBD1 matches 9 bases. Germline V CDR1 and CDR2: SGHAT, FQNNGV. V gave up 1 base and J gave up 7 bases; unmatched junction bases: 14. This CDR3 has 19 amino acids. The chain's CDR3 is CASSLGGQGRDPANSPLHF. The CDR3, as DNA: TGTGCCAGCAGCTTAGGGGGACAGGGTAGGGATCCGGCGAATTCACCCCTCCACTTT.

The chain employs TRBV28 and TRBJ1-4; D possibly corresponds to TRBD1 (6 bases). Germline-derived CDR1 and CDR2 are MDHEN and SYDVKM. Between the trimmed V and J ends, which lost 5 bases and 4 bases, there was a span of 17 bases. The CDR3 runs 16 residues. Written as DNA, the CDR3 is TGTGCCAGCAGTCCCATCCGGGACAAACTTAATGAAAAACTGTTTTTT. Amino acid sequence: CASSPIRDKLNEKLFF.

V is TRBV5-6 and J is TRBJ1-2, with 7 positions matching TRBD1. The ends lost 4 bases at V and 2 bases at J; junction bases unmatched: 2. The CDR3 runs 13 residues. Germline CDR1 is SGHDT and CDR2 is YYEEEE. The DNA for the CDR3 is TGTGCCAGCAGCGCGGGACAGAACTATGGCTACACCTTC. Translation gives CASSAGQNYGYTF.

The chain recombines TRBV6-6 with TRBJ2-1; 7 nucleotides align to TRBD1. Germline CDR1 reads MNHNY; CDR2 reads SVGAGI (reference sequence). V shed 7 bases, J shed 3 bases, and the junction held 3 bases outside the gene matches. This CDR3 spans 13 amino acids. CDR3 residues: CASMPGGYNEQFF. The CDR3, as DNA: TGTGCCAGCATGCCAGGGGGCTACAATGAGCAGTTCTTC.

V gene TRBV27 combines with J gene TRBJ2-2, with D unresolved. Trimming shortened V by 5 bases and J by 3 bases, and 10 bases separated the two germline ends. The V gene's germline CDR1 is MNHEY and CDR2 SMNVEV (reference sequence). The CDR3 has 14 residues. CDR3 loop: CASSALLYTGELFF. DNA of the CDR3: TGTGCCAGCAGTGCTCTCCTCTACACCGGGGAGCTGTTTTTT.